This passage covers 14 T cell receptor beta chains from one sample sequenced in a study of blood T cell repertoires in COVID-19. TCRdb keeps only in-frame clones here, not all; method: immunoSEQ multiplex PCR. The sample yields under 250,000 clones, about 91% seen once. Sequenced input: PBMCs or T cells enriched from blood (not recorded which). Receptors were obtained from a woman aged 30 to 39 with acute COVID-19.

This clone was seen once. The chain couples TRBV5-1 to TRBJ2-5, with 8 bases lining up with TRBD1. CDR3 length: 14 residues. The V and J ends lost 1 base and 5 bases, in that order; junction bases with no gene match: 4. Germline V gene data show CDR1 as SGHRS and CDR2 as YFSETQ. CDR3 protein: CASSLTGGTETQYF. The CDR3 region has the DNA TGCGCCAGCAGCTTGACAGGGGGTACGGAGACCCAGTACTTC.

CDR3 bases: TGTGCCAGCAGCTTCTCTAGAGGTTCCCTCCACTTT. It is translated as CASSFSRGSLHF. The chain links TRBV11-1 to TRBJ1-6; D is unresolved. Germline CDR1 SGHAT, CDR2 FQDESV (reference sequence). This CDR3 contains 12 residues. V dropped 3 bases and J dropped 14 bases, with 11 bases sitting between them.

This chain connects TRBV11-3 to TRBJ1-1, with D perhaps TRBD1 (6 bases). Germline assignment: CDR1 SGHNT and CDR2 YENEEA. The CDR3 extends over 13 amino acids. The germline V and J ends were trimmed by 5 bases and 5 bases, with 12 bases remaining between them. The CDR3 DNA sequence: TGTGCCAGCAGCCGGACAGCGGGGACTGAAGCTTTCTTT. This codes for CASSRTAGTEAFF.

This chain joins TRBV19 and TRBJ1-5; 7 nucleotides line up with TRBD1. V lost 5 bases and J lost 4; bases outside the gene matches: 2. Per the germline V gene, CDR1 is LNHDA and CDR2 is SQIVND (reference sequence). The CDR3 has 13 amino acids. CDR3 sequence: CASSLQGNQPQHF. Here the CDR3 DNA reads TGTGCCAGTAGTTTACAGGGGAATCAGCCCCAGCATTTT. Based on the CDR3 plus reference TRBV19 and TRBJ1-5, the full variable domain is DGGITQSPKYLFRKEGQNVTLSCEQNLNHDAMYWYRQDPGQGLRLIYYSQIVNDFQKGDIAEGYSVSREKKESFPLTVTSAQKNPTAFYLCASSLQGNQPQHFGDGTRLSIL.

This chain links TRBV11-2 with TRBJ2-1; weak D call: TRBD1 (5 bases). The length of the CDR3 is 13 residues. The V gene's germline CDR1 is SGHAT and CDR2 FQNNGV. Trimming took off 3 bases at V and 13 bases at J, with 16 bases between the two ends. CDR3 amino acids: CASSFTRDRPQFF. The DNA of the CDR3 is TGTGCCAGCAGCTTTACCCGAGACAGACCTCAGTTCTTC.

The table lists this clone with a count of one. In DNA form, the CDR3 reads TGTGCCAGCAGTTACGCTCACAGGCGAGCTTTCTTT. Translation gives CASSYAHRRAFF. The V call is TRBV6-2 or TRBV6-3, the J call TRBJ1-1, with D maybe TRBD1 (5 bases). Germline-derived CDR1 and CDR2 are MNHEY and SVGEGT. V was pared by 2 bases and J by 10 bases, with 11 bases between. The CDR3 is 12 residues long.

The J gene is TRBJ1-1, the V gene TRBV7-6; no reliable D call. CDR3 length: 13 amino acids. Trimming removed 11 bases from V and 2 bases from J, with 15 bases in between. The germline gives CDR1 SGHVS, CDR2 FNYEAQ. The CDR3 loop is CARQQKQNTEAFF. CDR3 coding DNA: TGTGCCCGCCAACAGAAGCAAAACACTGAAGCTTTCTTT. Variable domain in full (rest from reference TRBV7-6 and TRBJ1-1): GAGVSQSPRYKVTKRGQDVALRCDPISGHVSLYWYRQALGQGPEFLTYFNYEAQQDKSGLPNDRFSAERPEGSISTLTIQRTEQRDSAMYRCARQQKQNTEAFFGQGTRLTVV.

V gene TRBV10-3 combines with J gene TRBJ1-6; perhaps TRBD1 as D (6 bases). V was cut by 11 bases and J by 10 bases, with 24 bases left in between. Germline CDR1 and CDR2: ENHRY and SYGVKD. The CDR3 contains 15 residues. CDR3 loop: CAVKGGGGEMSPLHF. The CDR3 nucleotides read TGTGCCGTTAAAGGGGGGGGCGGTGAAATGTCACCCCTCCACTTT.

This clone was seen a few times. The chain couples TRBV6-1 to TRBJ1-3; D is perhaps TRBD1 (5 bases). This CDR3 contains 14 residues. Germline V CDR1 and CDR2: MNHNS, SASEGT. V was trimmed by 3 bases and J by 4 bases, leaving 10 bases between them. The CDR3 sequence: CASSERTSGNTIYF. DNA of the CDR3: TGTGCCAGCAGTGAGCGGACATCGGGAAACACCATATATTTT.

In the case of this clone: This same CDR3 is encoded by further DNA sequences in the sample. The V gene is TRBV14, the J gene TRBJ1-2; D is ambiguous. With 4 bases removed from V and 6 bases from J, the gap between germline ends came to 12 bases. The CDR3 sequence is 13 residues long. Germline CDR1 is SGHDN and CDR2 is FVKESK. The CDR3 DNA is TGTGCCAGCAGCCCCCTAGGCGGGAATGGCTACACCTTC. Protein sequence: CASSPLGGNGYTF.

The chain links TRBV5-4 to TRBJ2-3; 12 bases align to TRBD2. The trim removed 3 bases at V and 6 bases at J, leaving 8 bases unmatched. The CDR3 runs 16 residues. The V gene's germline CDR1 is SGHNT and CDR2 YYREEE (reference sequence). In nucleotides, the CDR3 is TGTGCCAGCAGCTGGACTAGCGGGACCTCAGGGGATACGCAGTATTTT. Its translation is CASSWTSGTSGDTQYF.

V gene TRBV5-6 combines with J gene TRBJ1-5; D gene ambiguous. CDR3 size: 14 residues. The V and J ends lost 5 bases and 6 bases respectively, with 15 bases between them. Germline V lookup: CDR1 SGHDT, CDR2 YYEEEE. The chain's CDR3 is CASSSGLGSQPQHF. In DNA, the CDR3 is TGTGCCAGCAGTTCGGGTTTGGGTAGTCAGCCCCAGCATTTT.

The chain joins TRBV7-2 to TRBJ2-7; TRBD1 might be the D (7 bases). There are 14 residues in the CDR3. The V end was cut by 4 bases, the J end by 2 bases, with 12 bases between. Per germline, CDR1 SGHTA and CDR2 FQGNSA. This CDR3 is CASSWGDRAYEQYF. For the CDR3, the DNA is TGTGCCAGCAGCTGGGGGGACAGAGCCTACGAGCAGTACTTC.

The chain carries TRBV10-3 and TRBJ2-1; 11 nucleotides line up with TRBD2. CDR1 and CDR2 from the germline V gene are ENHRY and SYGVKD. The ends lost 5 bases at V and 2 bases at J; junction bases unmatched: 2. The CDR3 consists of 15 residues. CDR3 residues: CAISYSGGAYNEQFF. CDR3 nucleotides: TGTGCCATCAGTTATAGCGGGGGGGCCTACAATGAGCAGTTCTTC.